Following are 9 T cell receptor beta chains from one sample sequenced in a study of cytotoxic CD8 clonotypes in ibrutinib-treated CLL (dated by TCRdb to the early 2020s). Receptor amplification or capture employed the immunoSEQ multiplex PCR assay. As stored in TCRdb, this immuneACCESS dataset retains in-frame rearrangements with V and J assigned. A fraction of the clones does not appear; measured against another copy, unresolved V genes explain less than half of the discrepancy, and the remainder lacks a known reason. Across this sample there are hundreds of thousands of clones, with 70% seen only once. 15% of the sample is taken by the ten largest. In light of the paper, this sample's time point label describes: less than 30 months on ibrutinib. The sequencing used PBMCs, collected after 24 months of ibrutinib treatment. The source of these receptors is a human donor with chronic lymphocytic leukemia.

The J gene is TRBJ2-7, the V gene TRBV7-2; D is possibly TRBD2 (6 bases). The CDR3 runs 15 residues. Trimming pared 5 bases from V and 1 base from J, leaving 15 bases between. CDR1 SGHTA and CDR2 FQGNSA come from the germline V gene. This chain's CDR3 is CASSHRPGLSYEQYF. As DNA, the CDR3 is TGTGCCAGCAGCCACCGTCCGGGACTTTCCTACGAGCAGTACTTC.

This clone was found once. The rearrangement uses TRBV28 and TRBJ2-1, with D perhaps matching TRBD2 (6 bases). Germline-derived CDR1 and CDR2 are MDHEN and SYDVKM. Trimming shortened V by 5 bases and J by 7 bases, and 27 bases separated the two germline ends. CDR3 length: 18 residues. The DNA for the CDR3 is TGTGCCAGCAGTCCAAGGACTAACCTGGGATGGGTGGTGAATGAGCAGTTCTTC. Translating gives CASSPRTNLGWVVNEQFF.

This chain uses TRBV28 with TRBJ2-7; D is uncertain. The length of the CDR3 is 13 residues. Germline-derived CDR1 and CDR2 are MDHEN and SYDVKM. The germline V and J ends were trimmed by 8 bases and 2 bases, with 13 bases remaining between them. CDR3 coding DNA: TGTGCCAGCTCCGCTGAGGAAACCTACGAGCAGTACTTC. Translating gives CASSAEETYEQYF.

This clone was counted between two and nine times. The V call is TRBV2, the J call TRBJ1-5; D is uncertain. Germline V gene lookup returns CDR1 SNHLY and CDR2 FYNNEI. CDR3 length equals 14 residues. V lost 0 bases and J 7 bases, leaving 10 bases between the germline ends. The CDR3 region is CASSEAGVRQPQHF. The CDR3 DNA sequence: TGTGCCAGCAGTGAAGCTGGGGTGCGGCAGCCCCAGCATTTT.

To note about this clone: Different DNA sequences within this sample yield the same CDR3. V usage is TRBV9 and J usage is TRBJ1-1; TRBD1 agrees at 7 bases. The CDR3 contains 14 residues. Germline V gene lookup returns CDR1 SGDLS and CDR2 YYNGEE. V was clipped by 0 bases and J by 1 base; unmatched bases: 0. CDR3 in DNA: TGTGCCAGCAGCGTAGGGACAGGGAACACTGAAGCTTTCTTT. This sequence encodes CASSVGTGNTEAFF.

The chain combines TRBV5-1 with TRBJ1-2, with D unresolved. The germline V gene encodes CDR1 SGHRS and CDR2 YFSETQ. V was clipped by 4 bases and J by 2 bases, with 18 bases between them. This CDR3 has 16 residues. The CDR3 loop reads CASSPDRHQPNYGYTF. In DNA, the CDR3 is TGCGCCAGCAGCCCTGATAGGCACCAACCGAACTATGGCTACACCTTC.

The rearrangement links TRBV6-5 to TRBJ2-7; TRBD2 aligns across 13 bases. V gave up 6 bases and J gave up 6 bases; unmatched junction bases: 8. Germline V gives CDR1 MNHEY, CDR2 SVGAGI. This CDR3 has 15 residues. Written as DNA, the CDR3 is TGTGCCAGCAGCCCCGGGGGACTAGCGGGAAGCGAGCAGTACTTC. Translating gives CASSPGGLAGSEQYF.

In nucleotides, the CDR3 is TGTGCCAGCAGCGTAGGGGAAAACAATCAGCCCCAGCATTTT. Residues: CASSVGENNQPQHF. This chain uses TRBV9 with TRBJ1-5; D unresolved. Germline V CDR1 and CDR2: SGDLS, YYNGEE. Trimming took off 0 bases at V and 3 bases at J, with 7 bases between the two ends. The CDR3 runs 14 residues.

This clone is a singleton in its sample. This rearrangement joins TRBV5-1 to TRBJ2-7; D unresolved. Germline V gives CDR1 SGHRS, CDR2 YFSETQ. V was trimmed by 5 bases and J by 3 bases, leaving 9 bases between them. The CDR3 length is 12 residues. The CDR3 protein is CASRYDGYEQYF. DNA for the CDR3: TGCGCCAGCAGATACGACGGCTACGAGCAGTACTTC.